The present T cell receptor beta chain was sequenced within a study of blood T cell repertoires in COVID-19 (TCRdb year 2020). Looking at the study overall: The collaborator samples originated in the United States, Italy and Spain and spanned the acute and convalescent phases of COVID-19. The material from the prospective study consisted of cDNA or gDNA derived from T cells, B-cell-depleted T cells, or PBMCs. Deeply sampled blood TCRbeta repertoires from subjects exposed to, actively infected with, or recovered from COVID-19 were included in the dataset. A freely available public database, intended as a resource for researchers studying the immune response to SARS-CoV-2, is where the repertoires were released. Samples came from the ongoing ImmuneRACE study (first 160 participants) plus 1,254 subjects from 6 global collaborators. A de-identified subject ID, COVID-19 status, age in years and sex were almost always included in the sample metadata. Where available, HLA class I and class II types were obtained from metadata supplied by the sample provider rather than from assay-based typing. The research as a whole found: The quantity of clinical and demographic metadata differed by source and by participant and was supplied without curation.

Concerning this clone: Its antigen is currently not known. The sample holds no much larger clone one base away, and base qualities are not on file.

TCRbeta CDR3 regions were amplified from genomic DNA by means of the immunoSEQ Assay, a bias-controlled multiplex PCR. The original methods were these. The number of nucleated cells in each sample was estimated by amplification of reference gene primers within the assay. Sequence reads were collapsed and filtered to measure the absolute abundance of every unique TCRbeta CDR3 rearrangement. For each sample, productive Simpson clonality was calculated as the square root of Simpson's diversity index over productive rearrangements. In TCRdb, the immuneACCESS table is reduced to in-frame sequences with V and J assigned. These tables do not hold every clone; where another copy was compared, an unresolved V gene accounts for under half, and the others remain unexplained. V and J calls and clone size come straight from that table; D and trimming were deduced from the DNA. Counted in this sample were 410,000 or so clones; over 75% of them appeared once. Clones ranked in the top ten supply around 1.5% of the sample.

At one collaborating source in Seattle, patients were enrolled during active infection and were followed longitudinally through the course of disease. The collaborating institutions used their own protocols to collect whole blood in K2EDTA tubes. For TCRbeta analysis, collaborators shipped samples in one of three forms: frozen whole blood, isolated PBMCs, or DNA extracted from either of those sample types. The CDR3 covers 15 residues, taking in both the cysteine and the phenylalanine. The entry retains the CDR3 DNA only, 45 bases that are in frame from base 1. The germline V gene provides CDR1 MNHEY and CDR2 SVGEGT. V lost 3 bases and J lost 3 bases; the stretch between them is 12 bases long.

This TCR was recovered from a middle-aged woman with COVID-19, enrolled during active disease. The specimen was peripheral blood. Recombination linked TRBV6-2 or TRBV6-3 to TRBJ1-5, with the identity of the D gene unclear. This receptor carries the CDR3 CASSYRSGFNQPQHF. The DNA is TGTGCCAGCAGTTATAGGTCGGGGTTCAATCAGCCCCAGCATTTT.